This TCR beta chain was profiled in a study of T cell repertoires in cytomegalovirus infection. The CDR3 covers 16 residues. The J segment lost 3 bases and the V segment lost 1 base, leaving 3 bases of the junction unmatched. Germline V CDR1 and CDR2: SEHNR, FQNEAQ (reference sequence). TCRdb re-analysed the reads in MiXCR, keeping a single row per CDR3 protein. The sample includes about 890,000 distinct CDR3 sequences, about a third of them seen just once. Regarding the study as a whole: Within the response measured ex vivo, HLA-C-restricted CMV-specific TCR beta clonotypes were dominant.

Concerning this clonotype itself: Its antigen is unidentified.

J is TRBJ1-5 and V is TRBV7-9; 10 nucleotides agree with TRBD1. Specimen: cultured CD8+ T cells from PBMCs, collected from culture after CMV antigen stimulation. The TCR sequence derives from a human donor in good health (CMV status not recorded). Some clones in this sample may be carry-over from other donors' samples. The CDR3 coding sequence is TGTGCCAGCAGCTTAGGGACAGGGGGTGCCAATCAGCCCCAGCATTTT. Translation: CASSLGTGGANQPQHF.